The T cell receptor beta chain under discussion was sequenced for a study of T cell clonotyping in hematopoietic cell transplantation. Study-level background: Cytoreduction preceded collection of pretransplant recipient samples.

Time point reported: recipient sample about 28 days before transplant, after cytoreduction. Assay used: immunoSEQ multiplex PCR; TCRdb lists only in-frame clones, some missing. The sample shows tens of thousands of clones, roughly 82% of them seen only once. The CDR3 is made up of 14 amino acids. V was trimmed by 0 bases and J by 6 bases, leaving 11 bases between them. Germline V gene sequence: CDR1 ENHRY, CDR2 SYGVKD. The sequence derives from a woman aged 55-69 years with acute myeloid leukemia. Some clones in this sample may be carry-over from other donors' samples. The chain couples TRBV10-3 to TRBJ1-2; TRBD1 might be the D (5 bases). Source: peripheral blood mononuclear cells, taken before stem cell transplant. This CDR3 is CAISESSAGHGYTF. CDR3 DNA: TGTGCCATCAGTGAGTCGAGTGCGGGGCATGGCTACACCTTC.